The 5 T cell receptor beta chains given below trace back to one sample, sequenced in a study of monozygotic twins with inflammatory bowel disease. After re-calling the 5' RACE reads, TCRdb lists one entry per CDR3 protein, DNA absent. Its clone listing holds approximately 400,000 distinct CDR3 sequences. Sequencing used blood. These receptors were obtained from a human donor with ulcerative colitis or Crohn's disease, or a healthy co-twin of an affected twin (not recorded which).

The genes are TRBV5-1 and TRBJ1-4. The germline V gene encodes CDR1 SGHRS and CDR2 YFSETQ. This CDR3 contains 15 residues. The CDR3 protein is CASKISGATNEKLFF.

CDR3 region: CASSFRLDRENTEAFF. This sequence joins TRBV7-9 and TRBJ1-1; the TRBD1 assignment by TCRdb is unverifiable without DNA. This CDR3 comprises 16 residues. Per germline, CDR1 SEHNR and CDR2 FQNEAQ (reference sequence).

The chain combines TRBV20-1 with TRBJ2-1; TCRdb reports TRBD1, a call that lacks DNA to check it against. The germline gives CDR1 DFQATT, CDR2 SNEGSKA (reference sequence). CDR3 size: 15 residues. The CDR3 here is CSARDPGQGNNEQFF.

The CDR3 sequence: CAIASGSRETQYF. This rearrangement joins TRBV10-3 to TRBJ2-5; TCRdb's assignment of TRBD2 cannot be checked, as there is no DNA. The CDR3 contains 13 residues. The germline gives CDR1 ENHRY, CDR2 SYGVKD.

CDR3 sequence reads: CAWGGGPNTEAFF. The V and J genes are TRBV30 and TRBJ1-1; TCRdb calls TRBD1, which cannot be checked without DNA. Germline CDR1 is GTSNPN and CDR2 is SVGIG (reference sequence). CDR3 length equals 13 residues.